This is a list of T cell receptor beta chains from one sample in a study of T cell changes during pregnancy in multiple sclerosis. Assay used: immunoSEQ multiplex PCR; TCRdb lists only in-frame clones, some missing. The sample lists just over 50,000 clones; 92% were seen once. The specimen comprised CD4+ T cells from peripheral blood mononuclear cells, sampled after pregnancy. The receptors were gathered from a female donor with multiple sclerosis, enrolled in a pregnancy study. CDR3s include the opening cysteine and the closing phenylalanine or tryptophan. D genes are given only for firm matches. Not all rows give a size; the values are once, few, many and, for expanded clones, a class.

D: TRBD1; size: .; J: TRBJ2-5; V: TRBV5-6; DNA: TGTGCCAGCAGCATCATAGGGACAGGGAGAGAGACCCAGTACTTC; CDR3: CASSIIGTGRETQYF
D: TRBD1; size: .; J: TRBJ2-7; V: TRBV6-6; DNA: TGTGCCAGCAGTTCCTTGGACAGGGGCTCCTACGAGCAGTACTTC; CDR3: CASSSLDRGSYEQYF
D: .; size: .; J: TRBJ2-7; V: TRBV5-1; DNA: TGCGCCAGCAGCGCCACAGGTCGCTGGGAGCAGTACTTC; CDR3: CASSATGRWEQYF
D: .; size: .; J: TRBJ2-7; V: TRBV9; DNA: TGTGCCAGCAGCGTAGGTTCTAGATCCTACGAGCAGTACTTC; CDR3: CASSVGSRSYEQYF
D: .; size: .; J: TRBJ1-2; V: TRBV7-2; DNA: TGTGCCAGCAGCTTAGCAGCACAGGGACCGGATGGCTACACCTTC; CDR3: CASSLAAQGPDGYTF
D: TRBD1; size: .; J: TRBJ1-1; V: TRBV19; DNA: TGTGCCAGTAGTACGGGACAGGGGCCTTCTGAAGCTTTCTTT; CDR3: CASSTGQGPSEAFF
D: .; size: .; J: TRBJ1-5; V: TRBV4-2; DNA: TGTGCCAGCAGCCAATCAGGTGCAAATCAGCCCCAGCATTTT; CDR3: CASSQSGANQPQHF
D: .; size: few; J: TRBJ1-5; V: TRBV19; DNA: TGTGCCAGTAGTGAGGGTAAAAGCAATCAGCCCCAGCATTTT; CDR3: CASSEGKSNQPQHF
D: .; size: .; J: TRBJ2-2; V: TRBV6-5; DNA: TGTGCCAGCATCCGGAGGACCGGGGAGCTGTTTTTT; CDR3: CASIRRTGELFF
D: .; size: .; J: TRBJ2-3; V: TRBV19; DNA: TGTGCCAGTAGTATAGGTAATCCCACAGATACGCAGTATTTT; CDR3: CASSIGNPTDTQYF
D: .; size: .; J: TRBJ1-1; V: TRBV18; DNA: TGTGCCAGCTCTCAAGGAGGCGCCATGAACACTGAAGCTTTCTTT; CDR3: CASSQGGAMNTEAFF
D: TRBD1; size: .; J: TRBJ2-5; V: TRBV6-5; DNA: TGTGCCAGCAGTTCCCAAGGACAGGCCCAAGAGACCCAGTACTTC; CDR3: CASSSQGQAQETQYF
D: .; size: .; J: TRBJ1-1; V: TRBV12-5; DNA: TGTGCTAGTGGTTTGCTTACCTTTCTAGGGGAGAACACTGAAGCTTTCTTT; CDR3: CASGLLTFLGENTEAFF
D: .; size: .; J: TRBJ2-7; V: TRBV28; DNA: TGTGCCAGCTTAGACAGTTTATCCTACGAGCAGTACTTC; CDR3: CASLDSLSYEQYF
D: TRBD2; size: .; J: TRBJ2-1; V: TRBV5-1; DNA: TGCGCCAGCAGCTCAGGGCTAGCGGGAGGCACGTTTCGGCAGTTCTTC; CDR3: CASSSGLAGGTFRQFF
D: .; size: .; J: TRBJ2-3; V: TRBV5-1; DNA: TGCGCCAGAAGGAGCTCAGATACGCAGTATTTT; CDR3: CARRSSDTQYF
D: .; size: .; J: TRBJ1-5; V: TRBV7-2; DNA: TGTGCCAGCAGCCCCCCGGGTCAGCCCCAGCATTTT; CDR3: CASSPPGQPQHF
D: .; size: .; J: TRBJ1-1; V: TRBV5-1; DNA: TGCGCCAGCAGCTTGGACAGGGCGGGTTTCACTGAAGCTTTCTTT; CDR3: CASSLDRAGFTEAFF
D: .; size: .; J: TRBJ2-3; V: TRBV6-5; DNA: TGTGCCAGCAGCCCCACCCGGGGTCGCGATACGCAGTATTTT; CDR3: CASSPTRGRDTQYF
D: TRBD2; size: once; J: TRBJ2-3; V: TRBV10-3; DNA: TGTGCCATCAGTCGACTAGCGGGAGCAACAGATACGCAGTATTTT; CDR3: CAISRLAGATDTQYF
D: .; size: .; J: TRBJ1-2; V: TRBV10-3; DNA: TGTGCCCCCCCCCGGCGGACATTTTATGGCTACACCTTC; CDR3: CAPPRRTFYGYTF
D: TRBD2; size: .; J: TRBJ2-2; V: TRBV30; DNA: TGTGCCTGGAACCCCGTGGGGGGGTTAGTCGCTAACACCGGGGAGCTGTTTTTT; CDR3: CAWNPVGGLVANTGELFF
D: .; size: .; J: TRBJ2-1; V: TRBV5-6; DNA: TGTGCCAGCAGCCCCGAAGGGCTTGGGGCTAACAATGAGCAGTTCTTC; CDR3: CASSPEGLGANNEQFF
D: TRBD1; size: .; J: TRBJ1-5; V: TRBV28; DNA: TGTGCCAGCAGTTTAGGACAGGTGGGCAATCAGCCCCAGCATTTT; CDR3: CASSLGQVGNQPQHF
D: TRBD2; size: .; J: TRBJ2-7; V: TRBV10-3; DNA: TGTGCCACATCTAGCGGGTACGAGCAGTACTTC; CDR3: CATSSGYEQYF
D: .; size: .; J: TRBJ1-2; V: TRBV2; DNA: TGTGCCAGCAGTTTGGGGGGGGCGCGAGGCTACACCTTC; CDR3: CASSLGGARGYTF
D: TRBD2; size: .; J: TRBJ2-5; V: TRBV6-6; DNA: TGTGCCAGCAGTTACTGGGGACTAGCGGGAGAAGAGACCCAGTACTTC; CDR3: CASSYWGLAGEETQYF
D: TRBD2; size: once; J: TRBJ2-2; V: TRBV28; DNA: TGTGCCAGCAGTTCGGGGGGCTTGTGGAGTAGGGAACTAGCGGAATTCACCGGGGAGCTGTTTTTT; CDR3: CASSSGGLWSRELAEFTGELFF
D: TRBD1; size: .; J: TRBJ2-3; V: TRBV5-4; DNA: TGTGCCAGCAGCAGAAGGGGGCCCCCAGATACGCAGTATTTT; CDR3: CASSRRGPPDTQYF
D: TRBD2; size: .; J: TRBJ2-7; V: TRBV4-3; DNA: TGCGCCAGCAGCCAAAGCGGGATCAGCGGTTACGAGCAGTACTTC; CDR3: CASSQSGISGYEQYF
D: TRBD1; size: once; J: TRBJ2-3; V: TRBV5-6; DNA: TGTGCCAGCAGCCCGTCTCCCGGACAGGGAACAGATACGCAGTATTTT; CDR3: CASSPSPGQGTDTQYF
D: TRBD1; size: .; J: TRBJ1-5; V: TRBV9; DNA: TGTGCCAGCAGCGTAGGGCAGGGGGATCAGCCCCAGCATTTT; CDR3: CASSVGQGDQPQHF
D: TRBD2; size: .; J: TRBJ2-2; V: TRBV5-4; DNA: TGTGCCAGCAGCTGGGACTATAACACCGGGGAGCTGTTTTTT; CDR3: CASSWDYNTGELFF
D: TRBD2; size: .; J: TRBJ2-2; V: TRBV7-6; DNA: TGTGCCAGCAGCTCGCTTGCGGGAGGAGTCACCGGGGAGCTGTTTTTT; CDR3: CASSSLAGGVTGELFF
D: .; size: .; J: TRBJ1-5; V: TRBV28; DNA: TGTGCCAGCAGTACACTACAGGGAGGGCAGCATTTT; CDR3: CASSTLQGGQHF
D: TRBD2; size: once; J: TRBJ2-7; V: TRBV9; DNA: TGTGCCAGCAGCGTAGGCGCTAGCGGGAGGGCCAACGGGGGTGAGCAGTACTTC; CDR3: CASSVGASGRANGGEQYF
D: .; size: .; J: TRBJ2-5; V: TRBV7-9; DNA: TGTGCCAGCAGCTCCGGACAGATCCAAGAGACCCAGTACTTC; CDR3: CASSSGQIQETQYF
D: TRBD2; size: once; J: TRBJ2-5; V: TRBV27; DNA: TGTGCCAGCAGTCCATGGGGACTAGCGGAAGAGACCCAGTACTTC; CDR3: CASSPWGLAEETQYF
D: TRBD2; size: few; J: TRBJ2-3; V: TRBV6-1; DNA: TGTGCCAGCAGTGAAGCCCAGACTAGCGGGAGGGCGCCAGGTACGCAGTATTTT; CDR3: CASSEAQTSGRAPGTQYF
D: .; size: .; J: TRBJ2-1; V: TRBV4-3; DNA: TGCGCCAGCAGCCAAGAGTCAGGGCAATACAATGAGCAGTTCTTC; CDR3: CASSQESGQYNEQFF
D: .; size: .; J: TRBJ2-3; V: TRBV4-1; DNA: TGCGCCAGCAGCCCCGTTTTTGTTCGGGATACGCAGTATTTT; CDR3: CASSPVFVRDTQYF
D: .; size: once; J: TRBJ2-6; V: TRBV5-5; DNA: TGTGCCAGCAAGGGCCGACAAGGGGGGGAGACTGGGGCCAACGTCCTGACTTTC; CDR3: CASKGRQGGETGANVLTF
D: .; size: .; J: TRBJ2-1; V: TRBV7-8; DNA: TGTGCCAGCAGCTCCCCAGGGAGGATCTCCTACAATGAGCAGTTCTTC; CDR3: CASSSPGRISYNEQFF
D: TRBD1; size: .; J: TRBJ1-2; V: TRBV4-1; DNA: TGCGCCAGCAGCCAAGTAACAGGGGCCAATGGCTACACCTTC; CDR3: CASSQVTGANGYTF
D: TRBD1; size: .; J: TRBJ1-5; V: TRBV19; DNA: TGTGCCAGTAGTCCTCCTCGGGGACAGGGGGCTCTGAATAGCAATCAGCCCCAGCATTTT; CDR3: CASSPPRGQGALNSNQPQHF
D: .; size: .; J: TRBJ1-3; V: TRBV28; DNA: TGTGCCAGCAGTGCGACGACAGGTTCTGGAAACACCATATATTTT; CDR3: CASSATTGSGNTIYF
D: .; size: .; J: TRBJ1-5; V: TRBV27; DNA: TGTGCCAGCAGTCAAGGGAGGGTCGCGGATCAGCCCCAGCATTTT; CDR3: CASSQGRVADQPQHF
D: TRBD2; size: .; J: TRBJ2-7; V: TRBV14; DNA: TGTGCCAGCAGCCAAGGCACTAGCGGCCCCTACGAGCAGTACTTC; CDR3: CASSQGTSGPYEQYF
D: TRBD1; size: few; J: TRBJ1-2; V: TRBV9; DNA: TGTGCCAGCAGCGTAGGGATTACAGGGGGCTATGGCTACACCTTC; CDR3: CASSVGITGGYGYTF
D: TRBD1; size: .; J: TRBJ1-3; V: TRBV11-2; DNA: TGTGCCAGCAGCTCACTATACAGGGGAAGCTCTGGAAACACCATATATTTT; CDR3: CASSSLYRGSSGNTIYF
D: TRBD2; size: few; J: TRBJ2-7; V: TRBV7-2; DNA: TGTGCCAGCAGCTTAAACGGGCAGCGGGGACCTGTACAGTACTTC; CDR3: CASSLNGQRGPVQYF
D: TRBD2; size: .; J: TRBJ2-1; V: TRBV7-2; DNA: TGTGCCAGCAGCTTTACCCTAGCGGGACTATACAATGAGCAGTTCTTC; CDR3: CASSFTLAGLYNEQFF
D: .; size: .; J: TRBJ2-2; V: TRBV11-3; DNA: TGTGCCAGCGGAAGGTCGGCGGGGACCGGGGAGCTGTTTTTT; CDR3: CASGRSAGTGELFF